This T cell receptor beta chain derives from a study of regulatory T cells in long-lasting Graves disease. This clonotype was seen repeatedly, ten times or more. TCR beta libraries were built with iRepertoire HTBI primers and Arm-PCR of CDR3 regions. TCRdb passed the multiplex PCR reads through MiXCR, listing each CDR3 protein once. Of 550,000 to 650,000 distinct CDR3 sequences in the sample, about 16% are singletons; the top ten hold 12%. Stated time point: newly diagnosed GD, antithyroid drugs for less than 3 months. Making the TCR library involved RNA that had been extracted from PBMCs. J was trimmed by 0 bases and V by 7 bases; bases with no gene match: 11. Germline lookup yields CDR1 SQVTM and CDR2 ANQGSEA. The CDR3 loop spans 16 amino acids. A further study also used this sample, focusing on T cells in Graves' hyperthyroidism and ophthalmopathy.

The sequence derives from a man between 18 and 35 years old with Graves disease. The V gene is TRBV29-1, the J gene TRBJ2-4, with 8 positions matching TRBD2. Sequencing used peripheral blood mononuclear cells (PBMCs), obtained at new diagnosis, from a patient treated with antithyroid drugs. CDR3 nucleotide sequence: TGCAGCGCCGGGGTAGCGGGGCCCCTAGCCAAAAACATTCAGTACTTC. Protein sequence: CSAGVAGPLAKNIQYF. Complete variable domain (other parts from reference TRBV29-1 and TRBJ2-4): SAVISQKPSRDICQRGTSLTIQCQVDSQVTMMFWYRQQPGQSLTLIATANQGSEATYESGFVIDKFPISRPNLTFSTLTVSNMSPEDSSIYLCSAGVAGPLAKNIQYFGAGTRLSVL.